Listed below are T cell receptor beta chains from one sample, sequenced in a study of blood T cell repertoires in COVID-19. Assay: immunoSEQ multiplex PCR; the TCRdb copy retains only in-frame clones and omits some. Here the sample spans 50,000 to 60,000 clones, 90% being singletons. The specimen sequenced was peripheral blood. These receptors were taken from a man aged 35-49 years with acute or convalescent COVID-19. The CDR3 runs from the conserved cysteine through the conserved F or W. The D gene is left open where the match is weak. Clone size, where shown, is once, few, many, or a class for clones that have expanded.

CDR3aa: CASSLEGLTYNEQFF
CDR3nt: TGTGCCAGCAGCTTGGAAGGACTAACCTACAATGAGCAGTTCTTC
j_gene: TRBJ2-1
d_gene: -
abundance: once
v_gene: TRBV5-4

CDR3aa: CATSRDRGSVNNEQFF
CDR3nt: TGTGCCACCAGCAGAGATAGGGGGAGCGTGAACAATGAGCAGTTCTTC
j_gene: TRBJ2-1
d_gene: -
abundance: -
v_gene: TRBV15

CDR3aa: CASSQGVQGLFSGANVLTF
CDR3nt: TGCGCCAGCAGCCAAGGGGTACAGGGGCTTTTCTCTGGGGCCAACGTCCTGACTTTC
j_gene: TRBJ2-6
d_gene: TRBD1
abundance: once
v_gene: TRBV4-1

CDR3aa: CASSLKAGGPGETQYF
CDR3nt: TGTGCCAGCAGCTTAAAAGCGGGAGGGCCGGGAGAGACCCAGTACTTC
j_gene: TRBJ2-5
d_gene: TRBD2
abundance: -
v_gene: TRBV7-3

CDR3aa: CASSLNSITDTQYF
CDR3nt: TGCGCCAGCAGCTTGAACTCTATCACAGATACGCAGTATTTT
j_gene: TRBJ2-3
d_gene: -
abundance: -
v_gene: TRBV5-1

CDR3aa: CASSKGGGPEHYEQYF
CDR3nt: TGTGCCAGCAGCAAAGGGGGGGGTCCGGAACACTACGAGCAGTACTTC
j_gene: TRBJ2-7
d_gene: -
abundance: once
v_gene: TRBV21-1

CDR3aa: CSASDPRSSYNSPLHF
CDR3nt: TGCAGTGCTAGTGATCCTCGGAGCTCCTATAATTCACCCCTCCACTTT
j_gene: TRBJ1-6
d_gene: -
abundance: -
v_gene: TRBV20-1

CDR3aa: CASSPSRSTDTQYF
CDR3nt: TGTGCCAGCAGCCCTAGCCGCAGCACAGATACGCAGTATTTT
j_gene: TRBJ2-3
d_gene: -
abundance: once
v_gene: TRBV11-3

CDR3aa: CASSGTSGRAFEQFF
CDR3nt: TGCGCCAGCAGCGGCACTAGCGGGAGGGCCTTTGAGCAGTTCTTC
j_gene: TRBJ2-1
d_gene: TRBD2
abundance: -
v_gene: TRBV5-1

CDR3aa: CAWSKEGGGQPQHF
CDR3nt: TGTGCCTGGAGTAAGGAAGGGGGCGGTCAGCCCCAGCATTTT
j_gene: TRBJ1-5
d_gene: TRBD1
abundance: once
v_gene: TRBV30

CDR3aa: CASSARLAASKKTQYF
CDR3nt: TGTGCCAGCAGCGCGCGACTAGCGGCCTCGAAAAAGACCCAGTACTTC
j_gene: TRBJ2-5
d_gene: TRBD2
abundance: -
v_gene: TRBV7-6

CDR3aa: CASSSSSGLGTDTQYF
CDR3nt: TGTGCCAGCAGCTCCTCTAGCGGCCTGGGCACAGATACGCAGTATTTT
j_gene: TRBJ2-3
d_gene: TRBD2
abundance: -
v_gene: TRBV2

CDR3aa: CASSLFLGREDTDTQYF
CDR3nt: TGTGCCAGCAGCCTCTTTTTGGGGCGGGAGGACACAGATACGCAGTATTTT
j_gene: TRBJ2-3
d_gene: TRBD2
abundance: -
v_gene: TRBV14

CDR3aa: CASSTGTGSNEKLFF
CDR3nt: TGTGCCAGCAGTACCGGGACAGGGTCTAATGAAAAACTGTTTTTT
j_gene: TRBJ1-4
d_gene: TRBD1
abundance: -
v_gene: TRBV28

CDR3aa: CASRRTSGRLQETQYF
CDR3nt: TGTGCCAGCAGGCGTACTAGCGGGAGGCTCCAAGAGACCCAGTACTTC
j_gene: TRBJ2-5
d_gene: TRBD2
abundance: -
v_gene: TRBV2

CDR3aa: CASSETGGVQPQHF
CDR3nt: TGTGCCAGCAGTGAGACAGGGGGCGTTCAGCCCCAGCATTTT
j_gene: TRBJ1-5
d_gene: TRBD1
abundance: -
v_gene: TRBV6-4

CDR3aa: CASSPQTPEAFF
CDR3nt: TGTGCCAGCAGCCCACAGACCCCGGAAGCTTTCTTT
j_gene: TRBJ1-1
d_gene: -
abundance: -
v_gene: TRBV11-3